This note documents a single T cell receptor (beta chain) sequence. Its antigen is still unknown. Primers included in the PCR were 60 Vbeta and 13 Jbeta primers. The protocol was immunoSEQ multiplex PCR, while the TCRdb copy is restricted to in-frame clones and leaves out a portion. The sample has about 160,000 clones; around 83% are singletons. This sample was taken from a study of cytomegalovirus exposure and HLA in healthy donors. Findings and limits, study-wide: Owing to their indistinguishability, certain V segments, notably TRBV6-2 and TRBV6-3, were excluded.

V shed 5 bases, J shed 4 bases, and the junction held 12 bases outside the gene matches. The germline V gene has CDR1 SGHNT and CDR2 YYREEE (reference sequence). There are 15 residues in the CDR3. Sequenced sample: PBMCs. The chain recombines TRBV5-4 with TRBJ2-7; 7 bases match TRBD1. This TCR was sampled from a girl aged 2-10 years in good health and CMV-seropositive. The CDR3: CASRGDRDGIYEQYF. The CDR3 region has the DNA TGTGCCAGCAGGGGAGACAGGGATGGGATTTACGAGCAGTACTTC.